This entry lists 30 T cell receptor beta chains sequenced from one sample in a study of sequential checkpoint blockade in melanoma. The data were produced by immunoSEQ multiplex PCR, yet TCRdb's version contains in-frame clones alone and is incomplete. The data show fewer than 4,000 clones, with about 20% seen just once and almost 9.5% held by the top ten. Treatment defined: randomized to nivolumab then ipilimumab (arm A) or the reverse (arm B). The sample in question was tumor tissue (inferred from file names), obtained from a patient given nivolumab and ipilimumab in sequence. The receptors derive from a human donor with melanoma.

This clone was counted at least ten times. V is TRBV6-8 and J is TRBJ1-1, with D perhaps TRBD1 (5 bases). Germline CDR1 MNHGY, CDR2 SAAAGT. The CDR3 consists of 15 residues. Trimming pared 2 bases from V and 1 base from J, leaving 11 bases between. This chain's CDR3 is CASSYPGPSNTEAFF. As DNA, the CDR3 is TGTGCCAGCAGTTACCCGGGACCGTCGAACACTGAAGCTTTCTTT.

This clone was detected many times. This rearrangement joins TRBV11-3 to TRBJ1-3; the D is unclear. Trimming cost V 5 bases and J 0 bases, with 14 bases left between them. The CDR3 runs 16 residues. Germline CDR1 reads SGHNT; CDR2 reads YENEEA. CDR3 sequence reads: CASSQVADPSGNTIYF. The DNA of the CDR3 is TGTGCCAGCAGCCAAGTAGCGGACCCCTCTGGAAACACCATATATTTT.

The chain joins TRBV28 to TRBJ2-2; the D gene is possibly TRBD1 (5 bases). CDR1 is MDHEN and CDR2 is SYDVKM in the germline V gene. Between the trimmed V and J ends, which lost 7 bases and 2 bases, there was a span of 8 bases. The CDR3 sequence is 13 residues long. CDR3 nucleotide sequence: TGTGCCAGCACAGGGCCAAACACCGGGGAGCTGTTTTTT. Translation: CASTGPNTGELFF.

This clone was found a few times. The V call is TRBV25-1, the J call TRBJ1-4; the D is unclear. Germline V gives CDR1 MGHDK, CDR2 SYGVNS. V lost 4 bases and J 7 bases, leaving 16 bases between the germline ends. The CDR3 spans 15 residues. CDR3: CASSGGGSTLEKLFF. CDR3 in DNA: TGTGCCAGCAGTGGTGGCGGGAGCACACTTGAAAAACTGTTTTTT.

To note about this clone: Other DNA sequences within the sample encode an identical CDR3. The DNA for the CDR3 is TGTGCCAGTAGTATAGCAACTGTTAGCAATCAGCCCCAGCATTTT. Translating gives CASSIATVSNQPQHF. V usage is TRBV19 and J usage is TRBJ1-5; no reliable D call. Trimming shortened V by 1 base and J by 0 bases, and 7 bases separated the two germline ends. CDR1 LNHDA and CDR2 SQIVND come from the germline V gene (reference sequence). This CDR3 spans 15 amino acids.

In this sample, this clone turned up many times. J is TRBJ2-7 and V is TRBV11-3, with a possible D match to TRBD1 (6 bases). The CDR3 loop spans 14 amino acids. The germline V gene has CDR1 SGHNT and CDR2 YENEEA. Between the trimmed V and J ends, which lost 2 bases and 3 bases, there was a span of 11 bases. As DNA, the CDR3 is TGTGCCAGCAGCTTACCTGACAGGTTCTACGAGCAGTACTTC. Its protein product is CASSLPDRFYEQYF.

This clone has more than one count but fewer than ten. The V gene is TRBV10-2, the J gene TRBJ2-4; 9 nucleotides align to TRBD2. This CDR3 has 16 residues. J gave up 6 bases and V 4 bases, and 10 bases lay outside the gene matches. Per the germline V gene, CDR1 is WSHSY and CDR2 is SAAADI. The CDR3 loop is CASSAAGGEDGNIQYF. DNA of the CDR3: TGCGCCAGCAGTGCCGCGGGAGGGGAGGATGGAAACATTCAGTACTTC.

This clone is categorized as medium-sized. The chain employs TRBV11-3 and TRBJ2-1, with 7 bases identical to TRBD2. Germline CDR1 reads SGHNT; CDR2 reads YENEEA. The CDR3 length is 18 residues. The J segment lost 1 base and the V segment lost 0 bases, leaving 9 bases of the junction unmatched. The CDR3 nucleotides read TGTGCCAGCAGCTTAGATCAGGGCGGGAGTAGTTCCTACAATGAGCAGTTCTTC. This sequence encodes CASSLDQGGSSSYNEQFF.

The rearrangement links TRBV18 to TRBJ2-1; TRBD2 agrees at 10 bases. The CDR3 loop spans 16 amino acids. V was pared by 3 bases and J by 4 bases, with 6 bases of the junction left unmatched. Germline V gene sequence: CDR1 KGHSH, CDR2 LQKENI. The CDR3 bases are TGTGCCAGCTCACCCGTCGGGACTAGCGCTTACAATGAGCAGTTCTTC. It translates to CASSPVGTSAYNEQFF.

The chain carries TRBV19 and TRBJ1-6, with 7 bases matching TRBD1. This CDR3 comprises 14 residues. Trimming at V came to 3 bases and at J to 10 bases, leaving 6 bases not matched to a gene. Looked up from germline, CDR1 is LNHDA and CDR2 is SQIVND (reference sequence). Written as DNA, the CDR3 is TGTGCCAGTAGTATCGAGGGGGCGCGGTCACCCCTCCACTTT. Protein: CASSIEGARSPLHF.

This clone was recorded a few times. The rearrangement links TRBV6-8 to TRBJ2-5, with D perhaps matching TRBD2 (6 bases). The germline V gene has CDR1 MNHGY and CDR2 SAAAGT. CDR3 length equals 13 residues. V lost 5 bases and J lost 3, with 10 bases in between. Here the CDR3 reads CASSPSGEETQYF. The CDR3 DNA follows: TGTGCCAGCAGTCCATCGGGGGAAGAGACCCAGTACTTC.

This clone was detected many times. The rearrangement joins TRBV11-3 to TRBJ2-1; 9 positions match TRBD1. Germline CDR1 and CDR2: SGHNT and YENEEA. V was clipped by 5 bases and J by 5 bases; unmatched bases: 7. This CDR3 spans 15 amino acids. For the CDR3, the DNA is TGTGCCAGCAGCGCCTCGGGACAGGGACACAATGAGCAGTTCTTC. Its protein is CASSASGQGHNEQFF.

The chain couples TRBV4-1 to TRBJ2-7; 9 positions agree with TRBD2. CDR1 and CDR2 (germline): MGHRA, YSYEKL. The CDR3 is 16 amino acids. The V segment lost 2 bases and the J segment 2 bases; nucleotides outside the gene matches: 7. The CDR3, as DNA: TGCGCCAGCAGCCAAAGTAGCGGGAGTACCCCCTACGAGCAGTACTTC. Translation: CASSQSSGSTPYEQYF.

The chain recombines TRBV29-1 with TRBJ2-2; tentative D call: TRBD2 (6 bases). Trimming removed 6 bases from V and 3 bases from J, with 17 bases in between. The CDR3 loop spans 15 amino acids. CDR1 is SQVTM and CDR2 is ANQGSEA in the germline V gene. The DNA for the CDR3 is TGCAGCGTGAAAACTTCCGGGACTTACACCGGGGAGCTGTTTTTT. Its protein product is CSVKTSGTYTGELFF.

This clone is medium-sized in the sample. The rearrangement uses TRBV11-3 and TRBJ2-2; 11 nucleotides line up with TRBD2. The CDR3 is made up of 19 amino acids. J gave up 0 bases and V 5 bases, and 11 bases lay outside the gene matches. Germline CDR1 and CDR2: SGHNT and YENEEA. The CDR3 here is CASSPRPLAGDANTGELFF. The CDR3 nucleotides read TGTGCCAGCAGCCCCCGTCCACTAGCGGGGGACGCGAACACCGGGGAGCTGTTTTTT.

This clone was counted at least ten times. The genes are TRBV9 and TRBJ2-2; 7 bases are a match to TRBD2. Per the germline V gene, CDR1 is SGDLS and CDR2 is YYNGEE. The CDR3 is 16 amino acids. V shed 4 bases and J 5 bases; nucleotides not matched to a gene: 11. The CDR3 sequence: CASSPQYSGFTGELFF. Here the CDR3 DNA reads TGTGCCAGCAGCCCCCAATATAGCGGGTTTACCGGGGAGCTGTTTTTT.

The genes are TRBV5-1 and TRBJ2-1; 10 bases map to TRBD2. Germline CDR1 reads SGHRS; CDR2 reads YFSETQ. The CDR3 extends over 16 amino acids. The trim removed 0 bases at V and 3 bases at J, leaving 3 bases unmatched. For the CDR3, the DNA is TGCGCCAGCAGCTTGGCCTGGACTAGCGGCTACAATGAGCAGTTCTTC. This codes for CASSLAWTSGYNEQFF.

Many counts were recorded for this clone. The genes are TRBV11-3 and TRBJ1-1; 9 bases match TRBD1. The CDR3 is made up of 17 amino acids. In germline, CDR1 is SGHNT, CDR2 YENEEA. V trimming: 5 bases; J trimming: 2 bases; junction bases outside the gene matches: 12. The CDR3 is CASSVQGATVTNTEAFF. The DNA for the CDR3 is TGTGCCAGCAGCGTACAGGGGGCAACGGTTACAAACACTGAAGCTTTCTTT.

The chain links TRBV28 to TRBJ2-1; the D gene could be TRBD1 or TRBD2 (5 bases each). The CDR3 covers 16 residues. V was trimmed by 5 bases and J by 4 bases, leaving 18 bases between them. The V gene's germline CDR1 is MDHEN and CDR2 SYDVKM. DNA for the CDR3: TGTGCCAGCAGTCCCCCACCGGGACCGCAGTACAATGAGCAGTTCTTC. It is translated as CASSPPPGPQYNEQFF.

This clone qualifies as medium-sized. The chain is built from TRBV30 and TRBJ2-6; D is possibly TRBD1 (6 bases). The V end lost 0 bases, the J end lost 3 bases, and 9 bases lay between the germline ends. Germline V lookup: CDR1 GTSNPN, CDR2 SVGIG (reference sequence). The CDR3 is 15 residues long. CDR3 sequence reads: CAWSVRQDGANVLTF. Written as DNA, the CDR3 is TGTGCCTGGAGTGTACGACAGGATGGGGCCAACGTCCTGACTTTC.

The CDR3 coding sequence is TGCAGCGTTGAAGATCGGGGACAAGAGACCCAGTACTTC. It is translated as CSVEDRGQETQYF. The rearrangement links TRBV29-1 to TRBJ2-5; tentative D call: TRBD2 (5 bases). CDR3 size: 13 residues. The germline V and J ends were trimmed by 0 bases and 2 bases, with 7 bases remaining between them. Per germline, CDR1 SQVTM and CDR2 ANQGSEA. Using reference TRBV29-1 and TRBJ2-5 for the parts outside the CDR3, the full variable domain is SAVISQKPSRDICQRGTSLTIQCQVDSQVTMMFWYRQQPGQSLTLIATANQGSEATYESGFVIDKFPISRPNLTFSTLTVSNMSPEDSSIYLCSVEDRGQETQYFGPGTRLLVL.

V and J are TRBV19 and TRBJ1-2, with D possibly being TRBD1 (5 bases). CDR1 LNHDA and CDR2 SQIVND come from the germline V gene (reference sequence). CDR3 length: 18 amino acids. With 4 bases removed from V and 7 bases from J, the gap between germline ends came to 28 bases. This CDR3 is CASSTNDRSRDLMRGYTF. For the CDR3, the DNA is TGTGCCAGTAGTACCAACGACAGATCCCGAGACCTTATGCGTGGCTACACCTTC.

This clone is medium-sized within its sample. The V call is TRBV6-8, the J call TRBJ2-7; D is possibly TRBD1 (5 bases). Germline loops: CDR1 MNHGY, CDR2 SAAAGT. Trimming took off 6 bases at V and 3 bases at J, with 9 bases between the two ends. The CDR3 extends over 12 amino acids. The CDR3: CASRPTGYEQYF. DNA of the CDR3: TGTGCCAGCAGACCTACAGGCTACGAGCAGTACTTC.

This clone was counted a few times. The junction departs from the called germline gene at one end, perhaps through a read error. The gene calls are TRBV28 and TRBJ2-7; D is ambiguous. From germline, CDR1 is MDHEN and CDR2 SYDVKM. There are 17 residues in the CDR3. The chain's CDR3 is CASSYPEWNRISNEQYF. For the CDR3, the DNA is TGTGCCAGCAGTTACCCCGAATGGAACCGGATCTCCAACGAGCAGTACTTC.

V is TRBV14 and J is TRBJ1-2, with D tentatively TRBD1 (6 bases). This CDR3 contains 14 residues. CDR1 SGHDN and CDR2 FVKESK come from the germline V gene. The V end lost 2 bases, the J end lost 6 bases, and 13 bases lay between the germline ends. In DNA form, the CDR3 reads TGTGCCAGCAGCCAAAACCATGCAGGGGATGGCTACACCTTC. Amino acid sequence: CASSQNHAGDGYTF.

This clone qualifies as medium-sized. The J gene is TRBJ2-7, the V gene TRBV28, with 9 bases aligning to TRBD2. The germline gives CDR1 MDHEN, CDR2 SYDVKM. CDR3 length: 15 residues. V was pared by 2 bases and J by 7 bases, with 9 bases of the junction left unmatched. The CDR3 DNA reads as TGTGCCAGCAGTTTAGCCGCGGGAGGGGGATGGGAGCAGTACTTC. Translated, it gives CASSLAAGGGWEQYF.

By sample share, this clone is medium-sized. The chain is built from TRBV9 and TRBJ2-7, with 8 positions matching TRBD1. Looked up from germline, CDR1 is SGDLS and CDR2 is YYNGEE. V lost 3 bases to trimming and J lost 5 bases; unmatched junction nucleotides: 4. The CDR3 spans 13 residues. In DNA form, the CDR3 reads TGTGCCAGCAGCGGCGGGACAGGTGACGAGCAGTACTTC. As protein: CASSGGTGDEQYF.

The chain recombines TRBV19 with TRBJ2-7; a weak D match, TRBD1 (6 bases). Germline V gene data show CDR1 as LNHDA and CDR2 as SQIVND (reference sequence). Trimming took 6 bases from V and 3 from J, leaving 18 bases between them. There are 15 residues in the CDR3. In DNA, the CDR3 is TGTGCCAGTAGCCATTCGGGTGCAGGGGTCTACGAGCAGTACTTC. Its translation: CASSHSGAGVYEQYF.

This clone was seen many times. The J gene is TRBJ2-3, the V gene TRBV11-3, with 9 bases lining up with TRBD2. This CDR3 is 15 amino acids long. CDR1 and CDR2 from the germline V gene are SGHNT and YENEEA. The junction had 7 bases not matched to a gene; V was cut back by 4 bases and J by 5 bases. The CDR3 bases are TGTGCCAGCAGCTACATAGCGGGGGCGGGAGATACGCAGTATTTT. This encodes CASSYIAGAGDTQYF. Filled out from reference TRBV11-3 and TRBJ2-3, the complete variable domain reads EAGVVQSPRYKIIEKKQPVAFWCNPISGHNTLYWYLQNLGQGPELLIRYENEEAVDDSQLPKDRFSAERLKGVDSTLKIQPAELGDSAVYLCASSYIAGAGDTQYFGPGTRLTVL.

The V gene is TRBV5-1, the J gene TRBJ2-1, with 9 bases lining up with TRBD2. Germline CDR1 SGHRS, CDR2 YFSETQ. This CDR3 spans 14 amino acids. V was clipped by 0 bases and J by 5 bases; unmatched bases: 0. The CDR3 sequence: CASSLGLADNEQFF. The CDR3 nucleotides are TGCGCCAGCAGCTTGGGACTAGCGGACAATGAGCAGTTCTTC.